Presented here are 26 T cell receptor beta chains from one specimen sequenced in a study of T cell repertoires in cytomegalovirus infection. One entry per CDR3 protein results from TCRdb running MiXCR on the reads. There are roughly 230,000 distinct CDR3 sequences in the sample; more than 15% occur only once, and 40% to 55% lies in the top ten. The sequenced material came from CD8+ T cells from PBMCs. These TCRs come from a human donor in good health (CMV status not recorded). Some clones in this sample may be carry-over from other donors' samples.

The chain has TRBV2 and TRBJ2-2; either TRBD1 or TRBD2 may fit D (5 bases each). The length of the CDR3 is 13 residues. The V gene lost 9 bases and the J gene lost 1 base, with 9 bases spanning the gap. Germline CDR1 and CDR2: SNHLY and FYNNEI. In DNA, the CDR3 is TGTGCCAGAAGGGACGAGAACACCGGGGAGCTGTTTTTT. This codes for CARRDENTGELFF.

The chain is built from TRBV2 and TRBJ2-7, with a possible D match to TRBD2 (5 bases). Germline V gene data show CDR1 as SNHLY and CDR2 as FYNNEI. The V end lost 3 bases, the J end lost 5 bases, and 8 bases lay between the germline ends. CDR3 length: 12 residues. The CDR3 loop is CASSDDGDEQYF. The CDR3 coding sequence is TGTGCCAGCAGTGATGACGGGGACGAGCAGTACTTC.

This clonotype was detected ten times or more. The CDR3 sequence: CASSLILTGGYNEQFF. The CDR3 nucleotides read TGTGCCAGCAGCTTGATACTTACCGGGGGTTACAATGAGCAGTTCTTC. This sequence joins TRBV7-2 and TRBJ2-1; D might be TRBD2 (6 bases). The CDR3 contains 16 residues. Trimming stripped 3 bases from V and 4 bases from J, with 16 bases between. From germline, CDR1 is SGHTA and CDR2 FQGNSA.

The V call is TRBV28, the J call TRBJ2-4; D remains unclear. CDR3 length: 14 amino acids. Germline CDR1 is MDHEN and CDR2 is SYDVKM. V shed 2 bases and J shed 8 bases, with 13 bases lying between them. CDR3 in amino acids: CASSLDIGIDIQYF. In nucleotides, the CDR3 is TGTGCCAGCAGTTTAGATATCGGTATTGACATTCAGTACTTC.

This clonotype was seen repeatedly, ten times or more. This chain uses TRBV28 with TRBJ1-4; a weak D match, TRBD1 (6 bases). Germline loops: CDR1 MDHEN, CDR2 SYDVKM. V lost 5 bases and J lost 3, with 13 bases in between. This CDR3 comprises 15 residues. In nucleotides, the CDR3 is TGTGCCAGCAGTGGACGGGACATAGCTAATGAAAAACTGTTTTTT. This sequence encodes CASSGRDIANEKLFF.

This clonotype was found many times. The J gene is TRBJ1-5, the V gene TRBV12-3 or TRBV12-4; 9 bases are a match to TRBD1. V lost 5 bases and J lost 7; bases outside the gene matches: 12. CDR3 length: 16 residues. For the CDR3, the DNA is TGTGCCAGCAGTCCCCCGACAGGGGGAGGACACCAGCCCCAGCATTTT. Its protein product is CASSPPTGGGHQPQHF.

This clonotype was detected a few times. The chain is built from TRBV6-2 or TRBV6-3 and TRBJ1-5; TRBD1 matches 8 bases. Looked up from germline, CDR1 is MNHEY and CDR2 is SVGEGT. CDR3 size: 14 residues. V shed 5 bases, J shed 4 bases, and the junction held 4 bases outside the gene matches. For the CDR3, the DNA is TGTGCCAGCAGTCGGACAGGGCTAAATCAGCCCCAGCATTTT. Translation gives CASSRTGLNQPQHF.

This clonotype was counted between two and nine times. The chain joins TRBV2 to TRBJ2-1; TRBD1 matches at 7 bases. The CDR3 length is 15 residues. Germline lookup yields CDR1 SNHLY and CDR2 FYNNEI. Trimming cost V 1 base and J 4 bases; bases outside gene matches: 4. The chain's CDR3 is CASSEVGTEYNEQFF. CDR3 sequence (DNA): TGTGCCAGCAGTGAAGTGGGGACAGAGTACAATGAGCAGTTCTTC.

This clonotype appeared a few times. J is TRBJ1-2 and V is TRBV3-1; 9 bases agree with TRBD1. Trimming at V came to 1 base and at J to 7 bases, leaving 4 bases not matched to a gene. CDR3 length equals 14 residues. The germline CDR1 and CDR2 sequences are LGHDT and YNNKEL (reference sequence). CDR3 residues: CASSQGTGAIGYTF. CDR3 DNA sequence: TGTGCCAGCAGCCAAGGGACAGGGGCTATTGGCTACACCTTC.

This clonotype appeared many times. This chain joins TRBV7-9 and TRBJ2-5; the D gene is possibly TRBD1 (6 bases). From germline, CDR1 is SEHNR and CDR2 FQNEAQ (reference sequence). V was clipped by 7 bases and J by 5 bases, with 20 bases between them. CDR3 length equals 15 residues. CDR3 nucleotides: TGTGCCAGCACCCCGCCGGCCAGGGGAGTTGAGACCCAGTACTTC. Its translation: CASTPPARGVETQYF.

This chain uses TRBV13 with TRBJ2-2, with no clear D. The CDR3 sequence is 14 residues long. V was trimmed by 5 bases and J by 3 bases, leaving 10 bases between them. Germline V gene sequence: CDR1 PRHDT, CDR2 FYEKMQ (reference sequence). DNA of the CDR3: TGTGCCAGCAGCGAAGGATTCCACACCGGGGAGCTGTTTTTT. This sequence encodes CASSEGFHTGELFF. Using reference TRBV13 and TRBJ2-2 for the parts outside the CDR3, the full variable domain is AAGVIQSPRHLIKEKRETATLKCYPIPRHDTVYWYQQGPGQDPQFLISFYEKMQSDKGSIPDRFSAQQFSDYHSELNMSSLELGDSALYFCASSEGFHTGELFFGEGSRLTVL.

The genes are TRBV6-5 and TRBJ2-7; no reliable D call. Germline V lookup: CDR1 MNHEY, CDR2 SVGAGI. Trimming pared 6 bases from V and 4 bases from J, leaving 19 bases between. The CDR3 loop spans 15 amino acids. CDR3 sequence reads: CASSPLPGLSYEQYF. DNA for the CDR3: TGTGCCAGCAGCCCCCTCCCCGGGCTATCGTACGAGCAGTACTTC.

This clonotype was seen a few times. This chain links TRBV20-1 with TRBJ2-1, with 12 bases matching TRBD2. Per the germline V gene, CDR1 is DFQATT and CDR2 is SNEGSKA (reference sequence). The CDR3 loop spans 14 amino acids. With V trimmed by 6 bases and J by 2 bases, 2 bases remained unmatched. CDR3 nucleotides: TGCAGTGCCCTAGCGGGGGGGACCTACAATGAGCAGTTCTTC. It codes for CSALAGGTYNEQFF.

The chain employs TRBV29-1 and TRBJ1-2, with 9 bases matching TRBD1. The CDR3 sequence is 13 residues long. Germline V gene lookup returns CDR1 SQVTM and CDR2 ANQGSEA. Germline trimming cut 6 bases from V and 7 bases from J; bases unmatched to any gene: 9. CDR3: CSVSDRGKGGYTF. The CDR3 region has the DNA TGCAGCGTCTCTGACAGGGGGAAGGGTGGCTACACCTTC. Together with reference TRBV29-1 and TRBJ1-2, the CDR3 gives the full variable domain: SAVISQKPSRDICQRGTSLTIQCQVDSQVTMMFWYRQQPGQSLTLIATANQGSEATYESGFVIDKFPISRPNLTFSTLTVSNMSPEDSSIYLCSVSDRGKGGYTFGSGTRLTVV.

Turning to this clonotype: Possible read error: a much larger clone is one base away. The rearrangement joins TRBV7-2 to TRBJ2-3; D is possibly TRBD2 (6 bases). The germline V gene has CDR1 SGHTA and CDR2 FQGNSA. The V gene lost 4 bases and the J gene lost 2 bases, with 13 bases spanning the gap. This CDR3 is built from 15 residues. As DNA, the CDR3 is TGTGCCAGCAGCTCTAGCGAGGCATCCACAGATACGCAGTATTTT. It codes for CASSSSEASTDTQYF.

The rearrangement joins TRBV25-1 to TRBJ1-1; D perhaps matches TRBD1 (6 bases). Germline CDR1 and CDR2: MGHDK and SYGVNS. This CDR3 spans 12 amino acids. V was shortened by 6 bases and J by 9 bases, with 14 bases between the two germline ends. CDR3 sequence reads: CASSRGFDQAFF. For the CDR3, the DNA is TGTGCCAGCAGCAGGGGTTTTGACCAAGCTTTCTTT.

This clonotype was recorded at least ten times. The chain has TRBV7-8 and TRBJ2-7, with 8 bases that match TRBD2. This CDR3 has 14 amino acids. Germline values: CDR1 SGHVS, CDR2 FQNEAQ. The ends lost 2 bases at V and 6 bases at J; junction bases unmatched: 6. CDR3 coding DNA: TGTGCCAGCAGCTTAAAAGCGGGGGTTGCCGAGCAGTACTTC. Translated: CASSLKAGVAEQYF. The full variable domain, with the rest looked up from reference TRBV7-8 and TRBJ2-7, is GAGVSQSPRYKVAKRGQDVALRCDPISGHVSLFWYQQALGQGPEFLTYFQNEAQLDKSGLPSDRFFAERPEGSVSTLKIQRTQQEDSAVYLCASSLKAGVAEQYFGPGTRLTVT.

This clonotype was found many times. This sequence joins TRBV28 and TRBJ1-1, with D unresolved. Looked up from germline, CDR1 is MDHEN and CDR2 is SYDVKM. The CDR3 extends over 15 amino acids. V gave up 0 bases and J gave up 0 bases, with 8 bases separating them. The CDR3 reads CASSLWGFMNTEAFF. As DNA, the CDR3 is TGTGCCAGCAGTTTATGGGGGTTTATGAACACTGAAGCTTTCTTT.

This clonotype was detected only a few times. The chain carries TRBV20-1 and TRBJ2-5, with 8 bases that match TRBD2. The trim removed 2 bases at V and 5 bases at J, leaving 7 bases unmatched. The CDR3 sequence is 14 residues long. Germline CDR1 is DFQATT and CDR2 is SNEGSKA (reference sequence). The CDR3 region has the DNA TGCAGTGCTAGACAAGGCGGGGGGCGGGAGACCCAGTACTTC. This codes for CSARQGGGRETQYF.

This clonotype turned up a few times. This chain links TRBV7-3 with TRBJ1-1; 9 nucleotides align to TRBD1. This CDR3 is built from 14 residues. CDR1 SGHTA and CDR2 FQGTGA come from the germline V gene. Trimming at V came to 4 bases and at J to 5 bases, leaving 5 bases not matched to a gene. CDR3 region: CASSSTGGSTEAFF. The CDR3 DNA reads TGTGCCAGCAGCTCGACAGGGGGAAGTACTGAAGCTTTCTTT.

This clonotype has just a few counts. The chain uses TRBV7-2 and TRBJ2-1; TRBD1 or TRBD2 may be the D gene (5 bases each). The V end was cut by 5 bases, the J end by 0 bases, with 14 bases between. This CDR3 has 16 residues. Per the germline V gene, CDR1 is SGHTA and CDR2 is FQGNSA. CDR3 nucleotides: TGTGCCAGCAGCCCCGGGACCACTAGCTCCTACAATGAGCAGTTCTTC. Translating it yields CASSPGTTSSYNEQFF.

The CDR3 DNA reads TGCAGCGTTGAAGATCGGGACCGCAAAGGGCCCCAGCATTTT. This encodes CSVEDRDRKGPQHF. The V and J genes are TRBV29-1 and TRBJ1-5; TRBD1 is a possible D gene (5 bases). This CDR3 has 14 residues. The V gene lost 0 bases and the J gene lost 9 bases, with 15 bases spanning the gap. CDR1 SQVTM and CDR2 ANQGSEA come from the germline V gene.

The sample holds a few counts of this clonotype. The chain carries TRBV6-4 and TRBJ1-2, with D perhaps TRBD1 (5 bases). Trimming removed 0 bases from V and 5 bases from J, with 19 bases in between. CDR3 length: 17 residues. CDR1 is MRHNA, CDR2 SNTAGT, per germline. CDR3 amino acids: CASSDSSLTRDGYGYTF. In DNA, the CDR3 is TGTGCCAGCAGTGACTCCTCTCTTACCCGGGACGGATATGGCTACACCTTC.

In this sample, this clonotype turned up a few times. CDR3 amino acids: CSARGAGGHETQYF. CDR3 bases: TGCAGTGCTAGAGGAGCGGGGGGCCACGAGACCCAGTACTTC. This chain joins TRBV20-1 and TRBJ2-5; 9 positions match TRBD2. The CDR3 runs to 14 residues. Trimming cost V 1 base and J 5 bases; bases outside gene matches: 5. The germline CDR1 and CDR2 sequences are DFQATT and SNEGSKA (reference sequence).

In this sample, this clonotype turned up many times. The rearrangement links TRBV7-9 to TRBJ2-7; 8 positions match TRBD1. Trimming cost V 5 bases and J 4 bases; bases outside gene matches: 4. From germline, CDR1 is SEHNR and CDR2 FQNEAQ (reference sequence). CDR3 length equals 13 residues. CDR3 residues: CASSPRTGYEQYF. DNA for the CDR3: TGTGCCAGCAGCCCTAGGACAGGGTACGAGCAGTACTTC.

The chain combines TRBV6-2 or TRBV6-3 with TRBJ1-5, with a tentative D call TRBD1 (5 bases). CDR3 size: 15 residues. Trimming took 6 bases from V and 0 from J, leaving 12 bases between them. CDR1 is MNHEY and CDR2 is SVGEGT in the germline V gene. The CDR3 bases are TGTGCCAGCAGCCCCGGACAAGATAGCAATCAGCCCCAGCATTTT. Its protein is CASSPGQDSNQPQHF.